These 25 T cell receptor beta chains share one sample of origin, sequenced in a study of blood T cell repertoires in COVID-19. Measured with immunoSEQ multiplex PCR; TCRdb has only the in-frame clones, and not every one. The data contain about 180,000 clones, 70% to 90% of them seen just once; the ten biggest clones take up under 3.5%. The sequenced sample was peripheral blood. These TCRs come from a man aged 60 to 69 with acute or convalescent COVID-19.

The chain couples TRBV7-2 to TRBJ2-1; 9 bases map to TRBD2. The CDR3 spans 13 residues. The ends lost 3 bases at V and 9 bases at J; junction bases unmatched: 3. Germline V gives CDR1 SGHTA, CDR2 FQGNSA. CDR3 protein: CASSLAGGVEQFF. The CDR3 DNA reads as TGTGCCAGCAGCTTGGCGGGAGGGGTTGAGCAGTTCTTC. Complete variable domain (other parts from reference TRBV7-2 and TRBJ2-1): GAGVSQSPSNKVTEKGKDVELRCDPISGHTALYWYRQSLGQGLEFLIYFQGNSAPDKSGLPSDRFSAERTGGSVSTLTIQRTQQEDSAVYLCASSLAGGVEQFFGPGTRLTVL.

The genes are TRBV7-9 and TRBJ2-3, with 7 bases lining up with TRBD2. J gave up 6 bases and V 11 bases, and 5 bases lay outside the gene matches. The V gene's germline CDR1 is SEHNR and CDR2 FQNEAQ (reference sequence). The CDR3 is 11 amino acids. CDR3 residues: CAGYSGDTQYF. The CDR3 DNA reads TGTGCCGGATATAGCGGGGATACGCAGTATTTT.

The chain has TRBV19 and TRBJ1-2, with TRBD1 as a possible D gene (6 bases). In germline, CDR1 is LNHDA, CDR2 SQIVND (reference sequence). The length of the CDR3 is 12 residues. Trimming pared 9 bases from V and 7 bases from J, leaving 15 bases between. CDR3 protein: CASIQGSAGYTF. Here the CDR3 DNA reads TGTGCCAGCATCCAGGGGAGTGCTGGCTACACCTTC.

The chain uses TRBV28 and TRBJ1-3; D is perhaps TRBD1 (6 bases). The CDR3 runs to 15 residues. CDR1 is MDHEN, CDR2 SYDVKM, per germline. V was trimmed by 4 bases and J by 8 bases, leaving 18 bases between them. CDR3 protein: CASSSGGAFVYTIYF. CDR3 sequence (DNA): TGTGCCAGCAGTTCGGGGGGCGCGTTTGTGTACACCATATATTTT.

This chain uses TRBV30 with TRBJ1-5; D gene unclear. The ends were cut back, 4 bases at V and 4 bases at J, with 11 bases in the middle. The germline CDR1 and CDR2 sequences are GTSNPN and SVGIG (reference sequence). The CDR3 extends over 13 amino acids. Written as DNA, the CDR3 is TGTGCCTGGAAAATGGCAGCGAATCAGCCCCAGCATTTT. This gives the protein CAWKMAANQPQHF.

This chain connects TRBV6-5 to TRBJ2-1; D is unresolved. CDR3 size: 15 residues. CDR1 is MNHEY, CDR2 SVGAGI, per germline. V lost 6 bases, J lost 0 bases, and 12 bases lay in between. The CDR3 bases are TGTGCCAGCAGCAATACTATCAACTCCTACAATGAGCAGTTCTTC. Translated: CASSNTINSYNEQFF.

The CDR3 sequence is CASSGSGRNEQFF. In DNA form, the CDR3 reads TGTGCCAGCAGCGGTAGCGGGAGGAATGAGCAGTTCTTC. J is TRBJ2-1 and V is TRBV12-3 or TRBV12-4, with 10 bases aligning to TRBD2. The J segment lost 7 bases and the V segment lost 6 bases, leaving 3 bases of the junction unmatched. The CDR3 runs to 13 residues.

The V call is TRBV6-5, the J call TRBJ2-3, with D tentatively TRBD1 (6 bases). The CDR3 is made up of 14 amino acids. Germline-derived CDR1 and CDR2 are MNHEY and SVGAGI. V lost 6 bases and J 2 bases, leaving 12 bases between the germline ends. The CDR3 loop is CASSRRDNTDTQYF. For the CDR3, the DNA is TGTGCCAGCAGCCGCCGGGACAACACAGATACGCAGTATTTT.

J is TRBJ1-2 and V is TRBV19; 7 bases are shared with TRBD1. CDR3 length: 13 amino acids. Per the germline V gene, CDR1 is LNHDA and CDR2 is SQIVND (reference sequence). V lost 6 bases, J lost 7 bases, and 8 bases stayed unmatched. The CDR3 sequence is CASSPDRAAGYTF. The CDR3 DNA follows: TGTGCCAGTAGCCCCGACAGGGCGGCTGGCTACACCTTC.

The chain has TRBV7-2 and TRBJ2-7; 7 bases fit TRBD2. Germline lookup yields CDR1 SGHTA and CDR2 FQGNSA. The CDR3 contains 15 residues. V lost 4 bases, J lost 7 bases, and 13 bases stayed unmatched. The CDR3 coding sequence is TGTGCCAGCAGCTCTGGCGGCGAGCGGGGACTGGAGCAGTACTTC. Its translation is CASSSGGERGLEQYF. The full variable domain, completed using reference TRBV7-2 and TRBJ2-7, is GAGVSQSPSNKVTEKGKDVELRCDPISGHTALYWYRQSLGQGLEFLIYFQGNSAPDKSGLPSDRFSAERTGGSVSTLTIQRTQQEDSAVYLCASSSGGERGLEQYFGPGTRLTVT.

This clone showed up just once. The J gene is TRBJ2-6, the V gene TRBV7-3; D gene ambiguous. The CDR3 loop spans 15 amino acids. The germline CDR1 and CDR2 sequences are SGHTA and FQGTGA. Trimming pared 2 bases from V and 1 base from J, leaving 6 bases between. The CDR3: CASSLDGSGANVLTF. Written as DNA, the CDR3 is TGTGCCAGCAGCTTAGACGGGTCTGGGGCCAACGTCCTGACTTTC. The variable domain in full, with the rest retrieved from reference TRBV7-3 and TRBJ2-6, is GAGVSQTPSNKVTEKGKYVELRCDPISGHTALYWYRQSLGQGPEFLIYFQGTGAADDSGLPNDRFFAVRPEGSVSTLKIQRTERGDSAVYLCASSLDGSGANVLTFGAGSRLTVL.

The chain uses TRBV5-5 and TRBJ1-4; 7 bases match TRBD1. The germline gives CDR1 SGHKS, CDR2 YYEKEE (reference sequence). Trimming removed 0 bases from V and 4 bases from J; junction bases left unmatched: 3. The CDR3 extends over 15 amino acids. In DNA, the CDR3 is TGTGCCAGCAGCTTGGGGGCAGGGGGTAATGAAAAACTGTTTTTT. Translating it yields CASSLGAGGNEKLFF.

V is TRBV5-1 and J is TRBJ2-3, with 10 bases lining up with TRBD2. The CDR3 is 16 amino acids. The J segment lost 5 bases and the V segment lost 0 bases, leaving 6 bases of the junction unmatched. Germline CDR1 is SGHRS and CDR2 is YFSETQ. The CDR3 nucleotides are TGCGCCAGCAGCTTGGTGAGCGGGAGGGCCATAGATACGCAGTATTTT. Its translation is CASSLVSGRAIDTQYF.

CDR3 residues: CASSLGKGLGRNTEAFF. The CDR3 DNA is TGTGCCAGCAGCTTAGGCAAGGGCCTAGGGAGGAACACTGAAGCTTTCTTT. V usage is TRBV7-8 and J usage is TRBJ1-1; no definite D call. CDR1 and CDR2 from the germline V gene are SGHVS and FQNEAQ. This CDR3 region has 17 residues. V gave up 1 base and J gave up 1 base, with 16 bases separating them.

The chain joins TRBV7-9 to TRBJ1-4; D perhaps matches TRBD1 (5 bases). V shed 1 base and J shed 17 bases, with 14 bases lying between them. The CDR3 runs 12 residues. The germline V gene encodes CDR1 SEHNR and CDR2 FQNEAQ (reference sequence). In nucleotides, the CDR3 is TGTGCCAGCAGCTTAGGGAGGGGTCGGGCTTTTTTT. As protein: CASSLGRGRAFF.

J is TRBJ2-3 and V is TRBV15; D is perhaps TRBD2 (5 bases). V lost 4 bases and J 0 bases, leaving 11 bases between the germline ends. CDR1 and CDR2 from the germline V gene are LNHNV and YYDKDF (reference sequence). This CDR3 comprises 15 residues. CDR3 in DNA: TGTGCCACCAGCATTACCCGGGGTAGCACAGATACGCAGTATTTT. Residues: CATSITRGSTDTQYF. Full variable domain (outside the CDR3, taken from reference TRBV15 and TRBJ2-3): DAMVIQNPRYQVTQFGKPVTLSCSQTLNHNVMYWYQQKSSQAPKLLFHYYDKDFNNEADTPDNFQSRRPNTSFCFLDIRSPGLGDTAMYLCATSITRGSTDTQYFGPGTRLTVL.

A single count supports this clone. The rearrangement uses TRBV5-1 and TRBJ2-4, with D tentatively TRBD2 (6 bases). CDR3 length: 16 residues. CDR1 is SGHRS and CDR2 is YFSETQ in the germline V gene. Trimming took off 4 bases at V and 3 bases at J, with 17 bases between the two ends. The DNA of the CDR3 is TGCGCCAGCAGCCCTAATGCGGGACCAAGCAAAAACATTCAGTACTTC. Protein: CASSPNAGPSKNIQYF.

This clone was recorded once. The chain carries TRBV7-2 and TRBJ2-7; 11 bases are a match to TRBD1. Germline values: CDR1 SGHTA, CDR2 FQGNSA. CDR3 length: 16 amino acids. Trimming removed 2 bases from V and 5 bases from J; junction bases left unmatched: 8. The CDR3 nucleotides are TGTGCCAGCAGCTTATATCGGACAGGGGGCGAGAACGAGCAGTACTTC. Translation: CASSLYRTGGENEQYF.

This chain uses TRBV12-3 or TRBV12-4 with TRBJ2-5, with 7 nucleotides matching TRBD1. Trimming took 5 bases from V and 7 from J; bases not matched to a gene: 4. This CDR3 has 12 residues. The CDR3 DNA reads TGTGCCAGCAGTGACAGGGTTTTGACCCAGTACTTC. As protein: CASSDRVLTQYF.

The chain combines TRBV11-3 with TRBJ2-7; the D gene is possibly TRBD2 (5 bases). Germline CDR1 and CDR2: SGHNT and YENEEA. There are 15 residues in the CDR3. V lost 1 base, J lost 5 bases, and 15 bases lay in between. DNA for the CDR3: TGTGCCAGCAGCTTAGGTTTCGGAGGCGGCCACGAGCAGTACTTC. Protein sequence: CASSLGFGGGHEQYF.

Written as DNA, the CDR3 is TGTGCCAGTAGAAATCCATCCCGGGAGCTGTTTTTT. Its translation is CASRNPSRELFF. This chain connects TRBV19 to TRBJ2-2; D not certain. The CDR3 consists of 12 residues. The V and J ends lost 6 bases and 9 bases respectively, with 11 bases between them. From germline, CDR1 is LNHDA and CDR2 SQIVND (reference sequence).

The V and J genes are TRBV28 and TRBJ1-2; D is possibly TRBD1 (6 bases). This CDR3 spans 14 amino acids. Deletions cut 5 bases from V and 4 bases from J, with 14 bases between. Germline loops: CDR1 MDHEN, CDR2 SYDVKM. The CDR3 protein is CASSRTGLSYGYTF. DNA of the CDR3: TGTGCCAGCAGTCGAACAGGGCTTAGCTATGGCTACACCTTC.

The CDR3 DNA reads TGTGCCCTTAACCGGGGAGGCGACCACTATGGCTACACCTTC. The encoded protein is CALNRGGDHYGYTF. The chain joins TRBV28 to TRBJ1-2, with unresolved D. CDR3 length equals 14 residues. V was cut by 11 bases and J by 3 bases, with 19 bases left in between. The V gene's germline CDR1 is MDHEN and CDR2 SYDVKM.

V gene TRBV9 combines with J gene TRBJ2-4; 13 positions agree with TRBD2. This CDR3 is 16 amino acids long. V dropped 4 bases and J dropped 6; count of bases not matched to a gene: 7. CDR1 is SGDLS and CDR2 is YYNGEE in the germline V gene. This CDR3 is CASSLGTSGDGNIQYF. As DNA, the CDR3 is TGTGCCAGCAGCCTAGGGACTAGCGGGGACGGAAACATTCAGTACTTC.

J is TRBJ2-1 and V is TRBV25-1, with D hard to call. Trimming pared 6 bases from V and 7 bases from J, leaving 13 bases between. This CDR3 comprises 13 residues. Germline V gene lookup returns CDR1 MGHDK and CDR2 SYGVNS. CDR3 sequence: CASRKASGNEQFF. The CDR3 DNA sequence: TGTGCCAGCAGGAAGGCATCGGGTAATGAGCAGTTCTTC.